The 9 T cell receptor beta chains reported below all come from one sample, sequenced in a study of T cells after yellow fever vaccination. TCRdb re-derived calls from the 5' RACE reads in MiXCR, one entry per CDR3 protein. The data hold over 300,000 distinct CDR3 sequences, with approximately 3.9% observed a single time. Sequences were derived from PBMCs, sampled on the day of the yellow fever booster vaccination. These receptors all stem from a man aged 18 to 29 who received the YFV17D yellow fever vaccine.

V and J are TRBV24-1 and TRBJ2-5; 8 bases are shared with TRBD2. The CDR3 extends over 16 amino acids. Germline CDR1 and CDR2: KGHDR and SFDVKD. V lost 4 bases, J lost 1 base, and 7 bases stayed unmatched. CDR3 region: CATSEGRAGAQETQYF. In DNA form, the CDR3 reads TGTGCCACCAGTGAGGGGAGAGCGGGGGCCCAAGAGACCCAGTACTTC.

A single count supports this clonotype. A much more abundant neighbour one base away suggests this may be a read error. The rearrangement links TRBV3-1 to TRBJ2-2, with 12 bases matching TRBD2. This CDR3 region has 15 residues. Germline values: CDR1 LGHDT, CDR2 YNNKEL (reference sequence). Trimming took 4 bases from V and 5 from J; bases not matched to a gene: 2. CDR3 coding DNA: TGTGCCAGCAGCCCCCTAGCGGGGGGGACCGGGGAGCTGTTTTTT. This sequence encodes CASSPLAGGTGELFF.

Many counts were recorded for this clonotype. The chain couples TRBV29-1 to TRBJ2-7; 8 positions match TRBD1. Trimming at V came to 7 bases and at J to 5 bases, leaving 10 bases not matched to a gene. Germline lookup yields CDR1 SQVTM and CDR2 ANQGSEA. The CDR3 has 13 amino acids. The CDR3 sequence: CSATGTGIHEQYF. The CDR3 DNA reads as TGCAGCGCTACCGGGACAGGAATCCACGAGCAGTACTTC.

The sample holds many counts of this clonotype. This chain links TRBV2 with TRBJ1-6, with D hard to call. The CDR3 contains 14 residues. The V gene lost 0 bases and the J gene lost 10 bases, with 10 bases spanning the gap. Germline values: CDR1 SNHLY, CDR2 FYNNEI. CDR3 loop: CASSEARPSSPLHF. The CDR3 DNA is TGTGCCAGCAGTGAAGCGCGGCCCAGCTCACCCCTCCACTTT.

This chain joins TRBV20-1 and TRBJ2-7; no firm D call. V lost 6 bases and J 4 bases, leaving 10 bases between the germline ends. The length of the CDR3 is 11 residues. Germline CDR1 is DFQATT and CDR2 is SNEGSKA (reference sequence). As DNA, the CDR3 is TGCAGTGCCAGTGACACTTACGAGCAGTACGTC. Translating gives CSASDTYEQYV.

This clonotype was detected a few times. This chain joins TRBV30 and TRBJ1-1; no clear D gene. The CDR3 loop spans 10 amino acids. Trimming removed 0 bases from V and 8 bases from J, with 4 bases in between. The V gene's germline CDR1 is GTSNPN and CDR2 SVGIG (reference sequence). DNA of the CDR3: TGTGCCTGGAGTGTAGGCGAAGCTTTCTTT. This encodes CAWSVGEAFF.

The DNA of the CDR3 is TGTGCCAGCAGCCCATTTGACTCTAGCACAGATACGCAGTATTTT. Translation gives CASSPFDSSTDTQYF. V and J are TRBV5-6 and TRBJ2-3; D remains unclear. The germline V gene encodes CDR1 SGHDT and CDR2 YYEEEE. V was clipped by 4 bases and J by 0 bases, with 12 bases between them. The CDR3 extends over 15 amino acids.

The chain links TRBV4-1 to TRBJ2-5, with D unresolved. This CDR3 is built from 14 residues. Germline V CDR1 and CDR2: MGHRA, YSYEKL. V lost 3 bases to trimming and J lost 1 base, with 9 bases between them. Written as DNA, the CDR3 is TGCGCCAGCAGCCAGCGACAATCCCAAGAGACCCAGTACTTC. Encoded protein: CASSQRQSQETQYF.

This chain connects TRBV19 to TRBJ2-4; TRBD2 is a possible D gene (5 bases). The germline CDR1 and CDR2 sequences are LNHDA and SQIVND (reference sequence). Trimming removed 0 bases at V and 3 bases at J, with 12 bases between. The CDR3 covers 16 residues. In DNA form, the CDR3 reads TGTGCCAGTAGTATAGACCCTGGACTGGTCAAAAACATTCAGTACTTC. This sequence encodes CASSIDPGLVKNIQYF.